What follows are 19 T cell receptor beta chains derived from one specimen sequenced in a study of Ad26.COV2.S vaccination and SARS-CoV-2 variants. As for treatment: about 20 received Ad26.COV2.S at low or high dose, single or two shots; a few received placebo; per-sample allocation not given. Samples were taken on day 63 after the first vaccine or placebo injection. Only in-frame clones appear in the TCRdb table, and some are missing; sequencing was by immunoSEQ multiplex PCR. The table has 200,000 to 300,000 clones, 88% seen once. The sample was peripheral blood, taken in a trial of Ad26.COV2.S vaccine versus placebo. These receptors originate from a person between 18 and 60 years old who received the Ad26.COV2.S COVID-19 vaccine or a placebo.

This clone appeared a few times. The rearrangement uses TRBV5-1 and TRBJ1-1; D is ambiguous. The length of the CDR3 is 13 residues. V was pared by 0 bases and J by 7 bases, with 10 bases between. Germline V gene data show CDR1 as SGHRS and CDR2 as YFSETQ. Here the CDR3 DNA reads TGCGCCAGCAGCTTGGTCCAGGAGAGTGAAGCTTTCTTT. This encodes CASSLVQESEAFF.

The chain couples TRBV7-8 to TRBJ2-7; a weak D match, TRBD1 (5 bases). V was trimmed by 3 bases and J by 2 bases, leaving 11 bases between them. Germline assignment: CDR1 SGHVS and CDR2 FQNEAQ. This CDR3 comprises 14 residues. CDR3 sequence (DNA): TGTGCCAGCAGCTTGGGGCAGGGTACCTACGAGCAGTACTTC. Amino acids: CASSLGQGTYEQYF.

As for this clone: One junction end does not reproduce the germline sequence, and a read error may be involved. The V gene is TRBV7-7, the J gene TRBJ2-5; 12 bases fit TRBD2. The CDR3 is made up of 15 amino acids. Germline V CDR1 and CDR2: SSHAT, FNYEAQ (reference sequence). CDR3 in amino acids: CASSPWTSGEETQYF. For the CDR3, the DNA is TGTGCTAGCAGCCCTTGGACTAGCGGGGAAGAGACCCAGTACTTC.

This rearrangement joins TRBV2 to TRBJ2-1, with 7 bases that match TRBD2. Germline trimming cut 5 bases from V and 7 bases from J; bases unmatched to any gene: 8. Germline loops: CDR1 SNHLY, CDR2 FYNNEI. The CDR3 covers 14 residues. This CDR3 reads CASSPRGRGNEQFF. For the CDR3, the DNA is TGTGCCAGCAGTCCTCGCGGGAGAGGTAATGAGCAGTTCTTC.

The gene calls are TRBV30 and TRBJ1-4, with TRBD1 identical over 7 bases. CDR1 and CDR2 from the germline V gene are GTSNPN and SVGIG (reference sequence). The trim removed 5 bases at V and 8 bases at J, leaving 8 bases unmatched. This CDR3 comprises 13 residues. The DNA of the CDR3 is TGTGCCTGGGGGCTGGGGACAGTAGAAAAACTGTTTTTT. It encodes CAWGLGTVEKLFF. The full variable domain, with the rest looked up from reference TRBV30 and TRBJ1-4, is SQTIHQWPATLVQPVGSPLSLECTVEGTSNPNLYWYRQAAGRGLQLLFYSVGIGQISSEVPQNLSASRPQDRQFILSSKKLLLSDSGFYLCAWGLGTVEKLFFGSGTQLSVL.

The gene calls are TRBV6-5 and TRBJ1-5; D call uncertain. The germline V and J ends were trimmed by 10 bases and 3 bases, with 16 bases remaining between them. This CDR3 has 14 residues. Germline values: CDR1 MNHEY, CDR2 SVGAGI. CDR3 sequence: CATHPPGNNQPQHF. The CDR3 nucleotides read TGTGCCACCCACCCTCCGGGTAACAATCAGCCCCAGCATTTT.

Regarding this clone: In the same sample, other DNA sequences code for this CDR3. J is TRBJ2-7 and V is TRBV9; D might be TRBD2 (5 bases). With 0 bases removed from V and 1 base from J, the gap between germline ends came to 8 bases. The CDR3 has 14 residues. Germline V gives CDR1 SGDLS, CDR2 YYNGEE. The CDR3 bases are TGTGCCAGCAGCGTAGGAGGGTCTTCCTACGAGCAGTACTTC. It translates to CASSVGGSSYEQYF.

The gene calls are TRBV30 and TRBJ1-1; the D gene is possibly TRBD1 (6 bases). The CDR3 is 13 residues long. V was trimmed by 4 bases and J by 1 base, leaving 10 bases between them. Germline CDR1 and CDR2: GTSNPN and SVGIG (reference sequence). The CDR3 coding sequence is TGTGCCTGGACCCAACAGGGGAACACTGAAGCTTTCTTT. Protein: CAWTQQGNTEAFF.

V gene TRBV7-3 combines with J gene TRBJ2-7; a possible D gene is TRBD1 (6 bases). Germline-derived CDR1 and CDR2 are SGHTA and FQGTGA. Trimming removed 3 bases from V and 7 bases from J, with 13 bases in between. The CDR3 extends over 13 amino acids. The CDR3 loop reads CASSLNRVGEQYF. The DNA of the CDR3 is TGTGCCAGCAGCTTGAACAGGGTAGGGGAGCAGTACTTC.

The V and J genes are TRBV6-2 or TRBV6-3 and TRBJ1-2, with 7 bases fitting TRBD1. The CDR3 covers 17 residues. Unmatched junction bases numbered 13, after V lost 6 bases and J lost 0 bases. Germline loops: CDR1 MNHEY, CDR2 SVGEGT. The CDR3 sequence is CASRPGTVTRANYGYTF. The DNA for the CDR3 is TGTGCCAGCAGACCTGGGACAGTAACACGAGCTAACTATGGCTACACCTTC.

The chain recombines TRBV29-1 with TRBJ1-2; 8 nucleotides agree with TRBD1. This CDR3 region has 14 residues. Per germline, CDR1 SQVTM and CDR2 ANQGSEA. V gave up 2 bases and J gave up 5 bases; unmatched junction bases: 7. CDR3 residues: CSVEYKGQVYGYTF. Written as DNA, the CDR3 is TGCAGCGTTGAATATAAGGGACAGGTATATGGCTACACCTTC.

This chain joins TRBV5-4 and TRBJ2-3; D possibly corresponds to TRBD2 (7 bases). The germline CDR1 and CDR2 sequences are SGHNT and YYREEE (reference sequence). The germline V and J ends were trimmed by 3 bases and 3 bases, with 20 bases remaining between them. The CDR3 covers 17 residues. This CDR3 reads CASSSGDRGAWTDTQYF. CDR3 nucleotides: TGTGCCAGCAGCTCGGGGGACCGGGGGGCTTGGACAGATACGCAGTATTTT.

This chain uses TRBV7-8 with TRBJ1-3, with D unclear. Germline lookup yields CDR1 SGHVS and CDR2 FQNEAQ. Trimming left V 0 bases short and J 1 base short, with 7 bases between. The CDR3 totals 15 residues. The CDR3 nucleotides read TGTGCCAGCAGCTTAGCGAGCGGTTCTGGAAACACCATATATTTT. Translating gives CASSLASGSGNTIYF.

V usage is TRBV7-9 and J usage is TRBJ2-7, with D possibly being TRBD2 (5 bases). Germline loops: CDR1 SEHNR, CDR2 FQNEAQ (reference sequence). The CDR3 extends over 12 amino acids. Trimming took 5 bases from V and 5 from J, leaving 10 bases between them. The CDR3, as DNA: TGTGCCAGCAGCGTCTCGGGAAACGAGCAGTACTTC. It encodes CASSVSGNEQYF.

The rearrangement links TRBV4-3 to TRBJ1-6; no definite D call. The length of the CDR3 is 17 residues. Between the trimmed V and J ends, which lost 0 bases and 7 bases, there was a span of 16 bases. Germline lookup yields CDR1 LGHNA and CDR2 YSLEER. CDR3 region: CASSQDRAASRNSPLHF. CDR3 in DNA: TGCGCCAGCAGCCAAGATCGGGCGGCCTCCCGGAATTCACCCCTCCACTTT.

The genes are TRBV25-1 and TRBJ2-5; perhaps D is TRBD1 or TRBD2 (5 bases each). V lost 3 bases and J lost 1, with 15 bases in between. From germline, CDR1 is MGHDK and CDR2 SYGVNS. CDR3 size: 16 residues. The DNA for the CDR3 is TGTGCCAGCAGTGACGGGGTGACAGCAAGCCAAGAGACCCAGTACTTC. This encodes CASSDGVTASQETQYF.

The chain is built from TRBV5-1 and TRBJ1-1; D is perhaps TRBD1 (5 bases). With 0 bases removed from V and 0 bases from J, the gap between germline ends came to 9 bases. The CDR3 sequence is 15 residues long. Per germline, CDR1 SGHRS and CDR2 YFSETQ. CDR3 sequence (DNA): TGCGCCAGCAGCTTGGCCGGGACGGTGAACACTGAAGCTTTCTTT. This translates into CASSLAGTVNTEAFF. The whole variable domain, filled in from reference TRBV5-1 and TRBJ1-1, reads KAGVTQTPRYLIKTRGQQVTLSCSPISGHRSVSWYQQTPGQGLQFLFEYFSETQRNKGNFPGRFSGRQFSNSRSEMNVSTLELGDSALYLCASSLAGTVNTEAFFGQGTRLTVV.

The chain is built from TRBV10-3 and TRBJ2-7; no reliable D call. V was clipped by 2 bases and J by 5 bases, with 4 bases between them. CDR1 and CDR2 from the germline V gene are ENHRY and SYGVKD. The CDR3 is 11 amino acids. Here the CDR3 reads CAISERDEQYF. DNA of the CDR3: TGTGCCATCAGTGAGCGGGACGAGCAGTACTTC.

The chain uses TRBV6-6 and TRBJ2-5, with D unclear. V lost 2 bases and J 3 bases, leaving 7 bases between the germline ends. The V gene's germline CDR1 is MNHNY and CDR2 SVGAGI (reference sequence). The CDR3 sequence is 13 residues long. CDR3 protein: CASSYNEKETQYF. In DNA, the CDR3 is TGTGCCAGCAGTTACAACGAGAAAGAGACCCAGTACTTC.